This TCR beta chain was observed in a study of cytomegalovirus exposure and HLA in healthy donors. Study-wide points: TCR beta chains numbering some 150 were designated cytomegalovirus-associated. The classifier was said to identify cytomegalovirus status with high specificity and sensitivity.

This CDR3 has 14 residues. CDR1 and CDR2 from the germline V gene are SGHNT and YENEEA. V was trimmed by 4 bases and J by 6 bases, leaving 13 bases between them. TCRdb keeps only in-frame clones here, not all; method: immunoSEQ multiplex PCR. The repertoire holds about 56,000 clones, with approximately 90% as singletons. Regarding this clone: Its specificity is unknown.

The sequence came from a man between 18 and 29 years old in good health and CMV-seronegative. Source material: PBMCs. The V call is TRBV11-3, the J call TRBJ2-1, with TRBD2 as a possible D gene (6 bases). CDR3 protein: CASSSLAGPNEQFF. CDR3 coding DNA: TGTGCCAGCAGCTCCTTGGCGGGGCCCAATGAGCAGTTCTTC.